The 29 T cell receptor beta chains below come from one sample, sequenced in a study of lymphopenia after photon versus proton radiotherapy (dated by TCRdb to the late 2010s). The library relied on the immunoSEQ multiplex PCR assay. Held by TCRdb, this immuneACCESS table contains in-frame sequences only and omits some clones. Under half of the omission traces to an unresolved V gene where checked; the cause of the rest is unknown. The table for this sample lists under 20,000 clones; 75% to 95% of them were counted only once. Together, the top ten hold about 6.5% of the sample. The specimen was peripheral blood, collected from a patient treated with photon-based radiotherapy. These receptors came from a man in his sixties with pancreatic cancer.

The chain couples TRBV2 to TRBJ2-7; TRBD2 matches at 9 bases. This CDR3 region has 14 residues. From germline, CDR1 is SNHLY and CDR2 FYNNEI. V lost 2 bases, J lost 3 bases, and 2 bases stayed unmatched. The CDR3 protein is CASSETSGRYEQYF. DNA of the CDR3: TGTGCCAGCAGTGAAACTAGCGGGCGCTACGAGCAGTACTTC.

The rearrangement uses TRBV6-4 and TRBJ1-1; 7 bases are a match to TRBD1. Germline loops: CDR1 MRHNA, CDR2 SNTAGT. The ends lost 6 bases at V and 11 bases at J; junction bases unmatched: 9. The CDR3 spans 12 residues. CDR3 DNA: TGTGCCAGCAGCCCCGGAGGGACAGTGGCTTTCTTT. Its translation is CASSPGGTVAFF.

The chain is built from TRBV4-3 and TRBJ2-1, with 7 bases matching TRBD2. V was pared by 3 bases and J by 7 bases, with 9 bases of the junction left unmatched. The CDR3 is 15 residues long. CDR1 LGHNA and CDR2 YSLEER come from the germline V gene. CDR3 loop: CASSQFWGGKNEQFF. Here the CDR3 DNA reads TGCGCCAGCAGCCAGTTCTGGGGGGGGAAAAATGAGCAGTTCTTC.

The chain joins TRBV4-1 to TRBJ2-7, with 8 bases fitting TRBD1. The CDR3 has 14 amino acids. Trimming at V came to 4 bases and at J to 3 bases, leaving 5 bases not matched to a gene. Per germline, CDR1 MGHRA and CDR2 YSYEKL. This CDR3 reads CASSPGQANYEQYF. For the CDR3, the DNA is TGCGCCAGCAGCCCGGGACAGGCTAACTACGAGCAGTACTTC.

This rearrangement joins TRBV5-1 to TRBJ1-3; a possible D gene is TRBD1 (5 bases). CDR1 and CDR2 (germline): SGHRS, YFSETQ. V lost 4 bases, J lost 4 bases, and 15 bases lay in between. The CDR3 length is 15 residues. The chain's CDR3 is CASSPRAGTGNTIYF. CDR3 sequence (DNA): TGCGCCAGCAGCCCGAGGGCAGGGACGGGAAACACCATATATTTT.

This chain uses TRBV21-1 with TRBJ1-6; the DNA was not used to check the table's D call, TRBD1. TRBV21-1 is listed as a pseudogene. The CDR3 is made up of 16 amino acids. This CDR3 is CASSKARDRPIQPLHF. As DNA, the CDR3 is TGTGCCAGCAGCAAAGCGCGCGACAGACCAATTCAACCCCTCCACTTT.

The J gene is TRBJ2-5, the V gene TRBV15; no clear D gene. CDR3 length: 16 amino acids. The germline V gene has CDR1 LNHNV and CDR2 YYDKDF (reference sequence). Trimming pared 0 bases from V and 4 bases from J, leaving 15 bases between. The CDR3 coding sequence is TGTGCCACCAGCAGAGATAGGTTTGAGCTGGGAGAGACCCAGTACTTC. Protein product: CATSRDRFELGETQYF.

A single count supports this clone. The chain joins TRBV4-2 to TRBJ1-3; D is uncertain. CDR3 length: 15 residues. The germline CDR1 and CDR2 sequences are LGHNA and YNFKEQ. The V gene lost 3 bases and the J gene lost 0 bases, with 9 bases spanning the gap. Here the CDR3 reads CASSQADTSGNTIYF. The CDR3 bases are TGTGCCAGCAGCCAGGCGGATACCTCTGGAAACACCATATATTTT.

This clone was picked up a small number of times. The chain couples TRBV16 to TRBJ1-1; D remains unclear. The germline V gene encodes CDR1 KGHSY and CDR2 FQNENV. The V end lost 4 bases, the J end lost 3 bases, and 9 bases lay between the germline ends. The CDR3 has 13 amino acids. As DNA, the CDR3 is TGTGCCAGCAGCCTTTCCCAGGACACTGAAGCTTTCTTT. Translation: CASSLSQDTEAFF.

The chain employs TRBV2 and TRBJ1-6, with unresolved D. The CDR3 contains 15 residues. Trimming took 6 bases from V and 2 from J, leaving 11 bases between them. Germline-derived CDR1 and CDR2 are SNHLY and FYNNEI. This chain's CDR3 is CASSVQEPYNSPLHF. The CDR3 DNA follows: TGTGCCAGCAGCGTCCAGGAGCCCTATAATTCACCCCTCCACTTT.

V and J are TRBV25-1 and TRBJ1-2; D is undetermined. V was clipped by 3 bases and J by 4 bases, with 21 bases between them. Germline loops: CDR1 MGHDK, CDR2 SYGVNS. This CDR3 contains 17 residues. In DNA form, the CDR3 reads TGTGCCAGCAGTGAGCCAGGCGGAGGACGATCTTGCTATGGCTACACCTTC. Amino acid sequence: CASSEPGGGRSCYGYTF.

The gene calls are TRBV5-1 and TRBJ1-5; D perhaps matches TRBD1 (6 bases). The V end was cut by 4 bases, the J end by 1 base, with 9 bases between. Per germline, CDR1 SGHRS and CDR2 YFSETQ. The CDR3 is 14 residues long. This chain's CDR3 is CASSPDRSNQPQHF. DNA of the CDR3: TGCGCCAGCAGCCCGGACAGAAGCAATCAGCCCCAGCATTTT.

The J gene is TRBJ2-1, the V gene TRBV11-3; D not resolved. Germline-derived CDR1 and CDR2 are SGHNT and YENEEA. Trimming removed 1 base at V and 0 bases at J, with 7 bases between. There are 15 residues in the CDR3. This CDR3 is CASSLGVGSYNEQFF. CDR3 nucleotides: TGTGCCAGCAGCTTAGGGGTTGGCTCCTACAATGAGCAGTTCTTC.

The chain combines TRBV2 with TRBJ1-1; perhaps TRBD1 as D (5 bases). The V end was cut by 4 bases, the J end by 2 bases, with 14 bases between. The CDR3 runs 15 residues. The germline CDR1 and CDR2 sequences are SNHLY and FYNNEI. This CDR3 is CASSVQGQGNTEAFF. CDR3 coding DNA: TGTGCCAGCAGTGTGCAAGGGCAGGGAAACACTGAAGCTTTCTTT.

The chain carries TRBV18 and TRBJ1-1; 7 bases line up with TRBD1. There are 11 residues in the CDR3. The J segment lost 11 bases and the V segment lost 6 bases, leaving 6 bases of the junction unmatched. Germline lookup yields CDR1 KGHSH and CDR2 LQKENI. The CDR3 coding sequence is TGTGCCAGCTCTACAACAGGGGTCGCTTTCTTT. Its translation: CASSTTGVAFF.

The V and J genes are TRBV18 and TRBJ2-5; D not certain. V lost 3 bases and J lost 5, with 4 bases in between. Germline V gene sequence: CDR1 KGHSH, CDR2 LQKENI. The CDR3 spans 11 residues. The CDR3 region has the DNA TGTGCCAGCTCACCCTCGGAGACCCAGTACTTC. Its protein product is CASSPSETQYF.

The rearrangement links TRBV27 to TRBJ1-1; D is possibly TRBD1 (5 bases). Germline loops: CDR1 MNHEY, CDR2 SMNVEV (reference sequence). The length of the CDR3 is 19 residues. V lost 2 bases and J lost 2, with 24 bases in between. DNA of the CDR3: TGTGCCAGCAGTTTAAGCTGGACACGGGGGGGGTCTGCAAACACTGAAGCTTTCTTT. As protein: CASSLSWTRGGSANTEAFF.

The V gene is TRBV2, the J gene TRBJ1-5; unclear D gene. The germline V gene has CDR1 SNHLY and CDR2 FYNNEI. V lost 3 bases to trimming and J lost 6 bases, with 6 bases between them. The CDR3 has 12 residues. CDR3 nucleotide sequence: TGTGCCAGCAGTGAGTGGACTCAGCCCCAGCATTTT. This sequence encodes CASSEWTQPQHF.

The chain uses TRBV5-1 and TRBJ2-1; 7 bases agree with TRBD1. CDR3 length equals 16 residues. V lost 2 bases to trimming and J lost 2 bases; unmatched junction nucleotides: 7. Looked up from germline, CDR1 is SGHRS and CDR2 is YFSETQ. The CDR3 coding sequence is TGCGCCAGCAGCTTAGACCTAGGGACAGCCTACAATGAGCAGTTCTTC. As protein: CASSLDLGTAYNEQFF.

The V and J genes are TRBV7-2 and TRBJ2-2; the D is unclear. CDR3 length: 17 residues. Trimming cost V 2 bases and J 0 bases, with 13 bases left between them. Germline CDR1 and CDR2: SGHTA and FQGNSA. The CDR3 spells CASSLLARPTNTGELFF. CDR3 nucleotides: TGTGCCAGCAGCTTATTAGCCCGCCCCACGAACACCGGGGAGCTGTTTTTT. Looking up the rest from reference TRBV7-2 and TRBJ2-2 gives the full variable domain: GAGVSQSPSNKVTEKGKDVELRCDPISGHTALYWYRQSLGQGLEFLIYFQGNSAPDKSGLPSDRFSAERTGGSVSTLTIQRTQQEDSAVYLCASSLLARPTNTGELFFGEGSRLTVL.

V is TRBV7-9 and J is TRBJ2-7, with D tentatively TRBD2 (5 bases). Germline CDR1 is SEHNR and CDR2 is FQNEAQ (reference sequence). The CDR3 consists of 13 residues. Trimming removed 10 bases from V and 2 bases from J, with 15 bases in between. The CDR3 spells CATSPGMPYEQYF. The CDR3 DNA sequence: TGTGCCACTTCCCCCGGGATGCCCTACGAGCAGTACTTC. Together with reference TRBV7-9 and TRBJ2-7, the CDR3 gives the full variable domain: DTGVSQNPRHKITKRGQNVTFRCDPISEHNRLYWYRQTLGQGPEFLTYFQNEAQLEKSRLLSDRFSAERPKGSFSTLEIQRTEQGDSAMYLCATSPGMPYEQYFGPGTRLTVT.

This chain links TRBV2 with TRBJ2-5; TRBD2 is a possible D gene (6 bases). Germline-derived CDR1 and CDR2 are SNHLY and FYNNEI. V lost 4 bases to trimming and J lost 5 bases, with 17 bases between them. CDR3 length equals 15 residues. The CDR3 DNA reads as TGTGCCAGCAGTGGACTAGGGGCCCGAGGGGAGACCCAGTACTTC. Its protein product is CASSGLGARGETQYF.

CDR3 nucleotide sequence: TGTGCCAGCAGCTTAGATCCGGGGATCGGCAATGAGCAGTTCTTC. The encoded protein is CASSLDPGIGNEQFF. The chain links TRBV7-7 to TRBJ2-1, with D perhaps matching TRBD2 (5 bases). The CDR3 is 15 residues long. Germline assignment: CDR1 SSHAT and CDR2 FNYEAQ (reference sequence). Trimming removed 1 base from V and 6 bases from J, with 13 bases in between.

The chain is built from TRBV2 and TRBJ1-1; tentative D call: TRBD1 (5 bases). Germline V CDR1 and CDR2: SNHLY, FYNNEI. V was clipped by 7 bases and J by 3 bases, with 15 bases between them. The CDR3 consists of 14 residues. CDR3 sequence reads: CASTKGDSHTEAFF. CDR3 sequence (DNA): TGTGCCAGCACCAAAGGAGACAGCCACACTGAAGCTTTCTTT.

The J gene is TRBJ2-3, the V gene TRBV9; no reliable D call. V was shortened by 5 bases and J by 0 bases, with 13 bases between the two germline ends. The germline V gene has CDR1 SGDLS and CDR2 YYNGEE. The CDR3 totals 15 residues. The CDR3 region has the DNA TGTGCCAGCAGTCCTGGGCCGACTAGCACAGATACGCAGTATTTT. This gives the protein CASSPGPTSTDTQYF.

The gene calls are TRBV5-6 and TRBJ2-3; D is unclear. Germline V gene data show CDR1 as SGHDT and CDR2 as YYEEEE. This CDR3 spans 11 amino acids. The V gene lost 3 bases and the J gene lost 3 bases, with 2 bases spanning the gap. For the CDR3, the DNA is TGTGCCAGCAGCTATACAGATACGCAGTATTTT. Its protein is CASSYTDTQYF.

Note on this clone: One junction end disagrees with the germline gene, perhaps due to a read error. The same CDR3 is also encoded by other DNA sequences in this sample. The chain has TRBV4-2 and TRBJ2-6, with 9 bases that match TRBD1. From germline, CDR1 is LGHNA and CDR2 YNFKEQ. CDR3 length equals 20 residues. This CDR3 is CASSRRDRAGTSSGVNVLTF. The CDR3 DNA reads as TGTGCCAGCAGCCGCCGGGACAGGGCTGGTACGAGCTCTGGGGTCAACGTCCTGACTTTC.

V and J are TRBV11-2 and TRBJ2-1, with TRBD2 matching over 7 bases. The J segment lost 1 base and the V segment lost 4 bases, leaving 7 bases of the junction unmatched. This CDR3 is 16 amino acids long. Per the germline V gene, CDR1 is SGHAT and CDR2 is FQNNGV. In DNA form, the CDR3 reads TGTGCCAGCAGCTCCGGGGGGACGACTTCCTACAATGAGCAGTTCTTC. This encodes CASSSGGTTSYNEQFF.

The V call is TRBV5-5, the J call TRBJ1-2; unclear D gene. CDR3 size: 13 residues. V lost 3 bases and J 4 bases, leaving 10 bases between the germline ends. Germline CDR1 SGHKS, CDR2 YYEKEE (reference sequence). The CDR3 here is CASSSLDGYGYTF. The CDR3 DNA reads TGTGCCAGCAGCTCGTTGGACGGCTATGGCTACACCTTC.